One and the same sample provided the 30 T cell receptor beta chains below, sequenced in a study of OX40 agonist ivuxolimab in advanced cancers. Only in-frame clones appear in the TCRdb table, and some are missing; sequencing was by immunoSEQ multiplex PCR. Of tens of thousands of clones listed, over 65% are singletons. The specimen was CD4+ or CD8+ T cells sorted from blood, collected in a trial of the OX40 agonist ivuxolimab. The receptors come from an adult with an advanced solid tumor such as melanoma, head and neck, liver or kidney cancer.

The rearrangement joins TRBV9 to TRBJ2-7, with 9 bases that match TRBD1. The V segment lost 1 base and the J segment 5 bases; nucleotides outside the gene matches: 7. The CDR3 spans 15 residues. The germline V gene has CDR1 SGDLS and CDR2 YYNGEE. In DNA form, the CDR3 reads TGTGCCAGCAGCGTACAGGGGGACAGGGTGAACGAGCAGTACTTC. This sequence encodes CASSVQGDRVNEQYF.

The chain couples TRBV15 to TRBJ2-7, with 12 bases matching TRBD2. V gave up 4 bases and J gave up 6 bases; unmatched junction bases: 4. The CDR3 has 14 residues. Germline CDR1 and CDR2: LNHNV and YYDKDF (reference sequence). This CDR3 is CATSKTSGSGEQYF. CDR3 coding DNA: TGTGCCACCAGCAAGACTAGCGGGAGTGGCGAGCAGTACTTC.

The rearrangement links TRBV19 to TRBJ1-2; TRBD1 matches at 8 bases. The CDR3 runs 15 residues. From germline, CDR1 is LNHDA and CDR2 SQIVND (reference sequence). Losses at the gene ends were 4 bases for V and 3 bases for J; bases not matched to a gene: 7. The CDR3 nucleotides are TGTGCCAGTAGTACGACAGGGGTAGAGGACTATGGCTACACCTTC. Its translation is CASSTTGVEDYGYTF.

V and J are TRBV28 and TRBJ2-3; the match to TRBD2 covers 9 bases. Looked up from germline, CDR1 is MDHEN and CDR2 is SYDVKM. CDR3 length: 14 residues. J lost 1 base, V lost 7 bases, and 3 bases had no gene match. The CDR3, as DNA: TGTGCCAGCACGATAGCGGGGGGCACAGATACGCAGTATTTT. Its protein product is CASTIAGGTDTQYF.

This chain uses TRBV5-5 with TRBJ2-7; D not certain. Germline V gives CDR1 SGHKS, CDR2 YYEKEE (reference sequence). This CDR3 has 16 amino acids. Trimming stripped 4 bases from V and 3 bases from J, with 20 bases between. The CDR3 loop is CASSHSPWSTVYEQYF. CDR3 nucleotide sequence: TGTGCCAGCAGCCACAGCCCGTGGTCCACTGTCTACGAGCAGTACTTC.

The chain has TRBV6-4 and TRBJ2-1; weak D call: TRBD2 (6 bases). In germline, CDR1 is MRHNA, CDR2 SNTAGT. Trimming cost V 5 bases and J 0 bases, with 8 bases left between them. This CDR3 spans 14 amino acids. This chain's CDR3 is CASSLTSSYNEQFF. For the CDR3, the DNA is TGTGCCAGCAGTCTGACTAGCTCCTACAATGAGCAGTTCTTC.

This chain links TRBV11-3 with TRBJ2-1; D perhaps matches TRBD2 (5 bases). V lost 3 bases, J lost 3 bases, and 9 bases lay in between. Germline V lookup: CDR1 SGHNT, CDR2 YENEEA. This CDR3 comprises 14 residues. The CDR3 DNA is TGTGCCAGCAGCTTTGGTGGGAGCTACAATGAGCAGTTCTTC. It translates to CASSFGGSYNEQFF.

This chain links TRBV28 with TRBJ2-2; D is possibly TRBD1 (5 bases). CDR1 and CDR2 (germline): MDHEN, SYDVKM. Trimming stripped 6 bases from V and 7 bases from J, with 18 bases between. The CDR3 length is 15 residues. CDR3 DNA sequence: TGTGCCAGCAGCGGGTGGGGCAGGGTGGACGGGGAGCTGTTTTTT. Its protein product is CASSGWGRVDGELFF.

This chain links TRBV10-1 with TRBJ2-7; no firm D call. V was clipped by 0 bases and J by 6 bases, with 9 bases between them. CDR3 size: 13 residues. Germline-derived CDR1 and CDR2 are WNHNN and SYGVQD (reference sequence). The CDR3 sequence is CASSESWVSEQYF. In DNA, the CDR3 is TGCGCCAGCAGTGAGTCGTGGGTATCCGAGCAGTACTTC.

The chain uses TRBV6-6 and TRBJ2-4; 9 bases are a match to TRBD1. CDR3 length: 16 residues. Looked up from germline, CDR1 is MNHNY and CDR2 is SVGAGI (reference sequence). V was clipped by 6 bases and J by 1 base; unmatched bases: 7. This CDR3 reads CASSDGTGRAKNIQYF. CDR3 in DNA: TGTGCCAGCAGCGATGGGACAGGGCGGGCCAAAAACATTCAGTACTTC.

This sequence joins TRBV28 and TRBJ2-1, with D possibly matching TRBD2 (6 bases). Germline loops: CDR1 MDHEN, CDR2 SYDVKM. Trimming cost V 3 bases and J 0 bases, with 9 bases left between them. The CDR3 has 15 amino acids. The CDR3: CASSLAGSSYNEQFF. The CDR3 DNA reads TGTGCCAGCAGTTTGGCGGGAAGCTCCTACAATGAGCAGTTCTTC.

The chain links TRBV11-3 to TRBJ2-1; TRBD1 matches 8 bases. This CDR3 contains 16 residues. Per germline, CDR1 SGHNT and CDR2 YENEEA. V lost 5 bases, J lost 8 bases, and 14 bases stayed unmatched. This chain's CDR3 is CASSPYQGAPEDEQFF. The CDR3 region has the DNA TGTGCCAGCAGCCCTTATCAGGGGGCGCCAGAGGATGAGCAGTTCTTC.

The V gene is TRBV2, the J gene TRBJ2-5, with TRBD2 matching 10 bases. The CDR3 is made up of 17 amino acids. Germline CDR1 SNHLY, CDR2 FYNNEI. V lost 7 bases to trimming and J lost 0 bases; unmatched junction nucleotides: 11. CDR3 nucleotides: TGTGCCAGCAACAGTCCACTAGCGGGGCCGTACCAAGAGACCCAGTACTTC. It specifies CASNSPLAGPYQETQYF.

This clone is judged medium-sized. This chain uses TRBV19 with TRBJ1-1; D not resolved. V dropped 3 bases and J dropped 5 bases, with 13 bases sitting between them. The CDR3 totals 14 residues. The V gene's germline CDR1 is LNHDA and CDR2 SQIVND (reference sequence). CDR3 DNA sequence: TGTGCCAGTAGTATCCGAGTTTCGTGGACTGAAGCTTTCTTT. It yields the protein CASSIRVSWTEAFF.

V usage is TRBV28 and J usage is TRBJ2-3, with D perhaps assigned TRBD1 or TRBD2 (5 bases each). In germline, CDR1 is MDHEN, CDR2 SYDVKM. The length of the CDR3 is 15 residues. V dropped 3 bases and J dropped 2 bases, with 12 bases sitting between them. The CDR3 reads CASSLASGHTDTQYF. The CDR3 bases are TGTGCCAGCAGTTTGGCCAGCGGACACACAGATACGCAGTATTTT. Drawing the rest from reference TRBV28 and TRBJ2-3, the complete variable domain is DVKVTQSSRYLVKRTGEKVFLECVQDMDHENMFWYRQDPGLGLRLIYFSYDVKMKEKGDIPEGYSVSREKKERFSLILESASTNQTSMYLCASSLASGHTDTQYFGPGTRLTVL.

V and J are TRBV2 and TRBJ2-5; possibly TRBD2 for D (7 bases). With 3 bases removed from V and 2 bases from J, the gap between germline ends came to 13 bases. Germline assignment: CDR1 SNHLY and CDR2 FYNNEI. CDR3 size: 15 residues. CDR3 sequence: CASSEGGGWQETQYF. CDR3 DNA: TGTGCCAGCAGTGAGGGAGGGGGATGGCAAGAGACCCAGTACTTC. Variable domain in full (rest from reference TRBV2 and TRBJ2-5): EPEVTQTPSHQVTQMGQEVILRCVPISNHLYFYWYRQILGQKVEFLVSFYNNEISEKSEIFDDQFSVERPDGSNFTLKIRSTKLEDSAMYFCASSEGGGWQETQYFGPGTRLLVL.

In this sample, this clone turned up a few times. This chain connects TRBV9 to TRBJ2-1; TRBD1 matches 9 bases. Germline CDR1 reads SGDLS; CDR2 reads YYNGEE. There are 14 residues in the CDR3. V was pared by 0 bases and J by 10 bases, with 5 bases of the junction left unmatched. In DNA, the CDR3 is TGTGCCAGCAGCGTAGCTTACAGGGGGCGCGAGCAGTTCTTC. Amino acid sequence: CASSVAYRGREQFF.

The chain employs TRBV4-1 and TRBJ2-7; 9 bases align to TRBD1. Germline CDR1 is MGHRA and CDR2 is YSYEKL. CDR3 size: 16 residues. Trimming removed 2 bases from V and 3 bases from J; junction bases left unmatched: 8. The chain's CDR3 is CASSQKQGARGYEQYF. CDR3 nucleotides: TGCGCCAGCAGCCAAAAACAGGGGGCGCGCGGCTACGAGCAGTACTTC.

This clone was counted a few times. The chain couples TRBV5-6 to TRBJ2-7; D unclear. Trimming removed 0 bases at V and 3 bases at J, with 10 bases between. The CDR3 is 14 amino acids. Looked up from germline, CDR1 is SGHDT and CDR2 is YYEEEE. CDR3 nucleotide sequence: TGTGCCAGCAGCTTGGAGGAGCTGAGCTACGAGCAGTACTTC. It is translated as CASSLEELSYEQYF.

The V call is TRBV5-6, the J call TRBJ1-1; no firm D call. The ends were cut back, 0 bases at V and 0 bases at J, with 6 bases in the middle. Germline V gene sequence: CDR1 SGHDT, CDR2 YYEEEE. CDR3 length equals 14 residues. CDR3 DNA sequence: TGTGCCAGCAGCTTGGGACGTTTGAACACTGAAGCTTTCTTT. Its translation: CASSLGRLNTEAFF. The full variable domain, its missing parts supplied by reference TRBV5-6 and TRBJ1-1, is DAGVTQSPTHLIKTRGQQVTLRCSPKSGHDTVSWYQQALGQGPQFIFQYYEEEERQRGNFPDRFSGHQFPNYSSELNVNALLLGDSALYLCASSLGRLNTEAFFGQGTRLTVV.

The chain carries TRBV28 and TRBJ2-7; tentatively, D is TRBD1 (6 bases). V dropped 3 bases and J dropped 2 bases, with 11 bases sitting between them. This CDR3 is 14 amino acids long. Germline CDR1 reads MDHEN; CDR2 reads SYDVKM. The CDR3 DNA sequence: TGTGCCAGCAGTTTCGGCAGGGGTACCTACGAGCAGTACTTC. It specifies CASSFGRGTYEQYF. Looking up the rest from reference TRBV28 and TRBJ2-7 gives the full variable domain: DVKVTQSSRYLVKRTGEKVFLECVQDMDHENMFWYRQDPGLGLRLIYFSYDVKMKEKGDIPEGYSVSREKKERFSLILESASTNQTSMYLCASSFGRGTYEQYFGPGTRLTVT.

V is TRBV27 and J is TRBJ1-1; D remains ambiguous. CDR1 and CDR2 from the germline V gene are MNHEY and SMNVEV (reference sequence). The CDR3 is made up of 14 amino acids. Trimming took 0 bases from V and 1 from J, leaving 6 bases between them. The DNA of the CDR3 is TGTGCCAGCAGTTTATCAGGGAGGAACACTGAAGCTTTCTTT. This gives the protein CASSLSGRNTEAFF.

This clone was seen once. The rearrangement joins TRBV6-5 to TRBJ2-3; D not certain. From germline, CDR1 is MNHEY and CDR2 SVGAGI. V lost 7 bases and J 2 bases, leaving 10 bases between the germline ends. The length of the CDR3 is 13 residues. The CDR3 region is CASTQAYTDTQYF. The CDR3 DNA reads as TGTGCCAGCACCCAGGCCTACACAGATACGCAGTATTTT.

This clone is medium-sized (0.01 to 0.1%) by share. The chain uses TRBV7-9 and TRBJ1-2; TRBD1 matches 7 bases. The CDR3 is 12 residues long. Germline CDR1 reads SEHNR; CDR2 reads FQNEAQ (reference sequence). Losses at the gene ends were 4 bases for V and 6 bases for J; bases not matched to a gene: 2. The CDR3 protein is CASSYTGDGYTF. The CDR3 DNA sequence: TGTGCCAGCAGCTATACAGGGGATGGCTACACCTTC. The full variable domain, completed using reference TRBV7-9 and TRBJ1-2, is DTGVSQNPRHKITKRGQNVTFRCDPISEHNRLYWYRQTLGQGPEFLTYFQNEAQLEKSRLLSDRFSAERPKGSFSTLEIQRTEQGDSAMYLCASSYTGDGYTFGSGTRLTVV.

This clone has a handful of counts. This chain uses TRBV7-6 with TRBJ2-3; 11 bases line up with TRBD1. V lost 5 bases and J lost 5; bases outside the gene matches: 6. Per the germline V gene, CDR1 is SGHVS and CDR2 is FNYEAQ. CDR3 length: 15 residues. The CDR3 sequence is CASSDPGTGGDTQYF. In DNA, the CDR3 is TGTGCCAGCAGCGATCCCGGGACAGGGGGAGATACGCAGTATTTT. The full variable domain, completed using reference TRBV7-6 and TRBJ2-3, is GAGVSQSPRYKVTKRGQDVALRCDPISGHVSLYWYRQALGQGPEFLTYFNYEAQQDKSGLPNDRFSAERPEGSISTLTIQRTEQRDSAMYRCASSDPGTGGDTQYFGPGTRLTVL.

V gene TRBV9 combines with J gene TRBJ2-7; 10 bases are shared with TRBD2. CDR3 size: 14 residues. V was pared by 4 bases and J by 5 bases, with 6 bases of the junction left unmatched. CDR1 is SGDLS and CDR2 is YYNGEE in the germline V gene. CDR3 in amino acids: CASSPWGTSDEQYF. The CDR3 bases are TGTGCCAGCAGCCCTTGGGGGACTAGCGACGAGCAGTACTTC.

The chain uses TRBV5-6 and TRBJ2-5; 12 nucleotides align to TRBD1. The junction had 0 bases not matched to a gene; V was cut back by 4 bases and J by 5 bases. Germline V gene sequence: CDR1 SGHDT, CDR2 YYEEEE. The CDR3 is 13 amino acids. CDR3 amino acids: CASSGTGGETQYF. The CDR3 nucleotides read TGTGCCAGCAGCGGGACAGGGGGCGAGACCCAGTACTTC. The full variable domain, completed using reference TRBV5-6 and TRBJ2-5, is DAGVTQSPTHLIKTRGQQVTLRCSPKSGHDTVSWYQQALGQGPQFIFQYYEEEERQRGNFPDRFSGHQFPNYSSELNVNALLLGDSALYLCASSGTGGETQYFGPGTRLLVL.

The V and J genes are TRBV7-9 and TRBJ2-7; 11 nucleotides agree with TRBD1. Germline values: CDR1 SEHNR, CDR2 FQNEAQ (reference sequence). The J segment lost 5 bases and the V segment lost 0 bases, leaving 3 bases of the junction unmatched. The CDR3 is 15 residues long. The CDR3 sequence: CASSLAGQGVHEQYF. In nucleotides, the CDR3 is TGTGCCAGCAGCTTAGCGGGACAGGGGGTGCACGAGCAGTACTTC.

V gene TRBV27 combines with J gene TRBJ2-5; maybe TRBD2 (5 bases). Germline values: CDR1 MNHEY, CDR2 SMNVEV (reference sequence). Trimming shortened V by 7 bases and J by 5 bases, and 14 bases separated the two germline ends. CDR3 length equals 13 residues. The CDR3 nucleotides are TGTGCCAGCATTTATGGCGGCGGGGAGACCCAGTACTTC. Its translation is CASIYGGGETQYF.

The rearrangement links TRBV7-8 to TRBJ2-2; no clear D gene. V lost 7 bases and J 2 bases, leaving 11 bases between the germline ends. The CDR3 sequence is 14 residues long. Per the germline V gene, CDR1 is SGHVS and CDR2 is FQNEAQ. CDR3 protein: CASTVGVNTGELFF. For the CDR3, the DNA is TGTGCCAGCACCGTTGGAGTTAACACCGGGGAGCTGTTTTTT.